This is a list of T cell receptor beta chains from one sample in a study of T cell changes during pregnancy in multiple sclerosis. The protocol was immunoSEQ multiplex PCR, while the TCRdb copy is restricted to in-frame clones and leaves out a portion. This table holds about 67,000 clones, about nine tenths found once. The sequencing here drew on peripheral blood, taken in the third trimester of pregnancy. These receptors were obtained from a female donor with multiple sclerosis, enrolled in a pregnancy study. Both conserved end residues are part of each CDR3. Each record gives: D gene, V gene, J gene, clone size, CDR3 protein, CDR3 DNA. A D gene is named only where the DNA matches it firmly. Not all rows give a size; the values are once, few, many and, for expanded clones, a class.

-	TRBV30	TRBJ1-4	few	CAWSAQGATNEKLFF	TGTGCCTGGAGTGCACAAGGGGCAACTAATGAAAAACTGTTTTTT
TRBD1	TRBV5-4	TRBJ1-4	-	CASSSDRGGEEKLFF	TGTGCCAGCAGCAGTGACAGGGGAGGAGAAGAAAAACTGTTTTTT
-	TRBV30	TRBJ1-2	-	CAKQGFYGYTF	TGTGCCAAGCAGGGCTTCTATGGCTACACCTTC
-	TRBV6-5	TRBJ1-1	once	CASSYSGEGTEAFF	TGTGCCAGCAGTTACTCGGGGGAGGGCACTGAAGCTTTCTTT
TRBD2	TRBV9	TRBJ2-2	-	CASSVTGLVDTGELFF	TGTGCCAGCAGCGTAACAGGACTAGTTGACACCGGGGAGCTGTTTTTT
-	TRBV27	TRBJ1-5	once	CASSSGNQPQHF	TGTGCCAGCAGCTCAGGGAATCAGCCCCAGCATTTT
TRBD1	TRBV6-1	TRBJ1-3	-	CASSEENRGFSGNTIYF	TGTGCCAGCAGTGAAGAAAACAGGGGTTTTTCTGGAAACACCATATATTTT
TRBD2	TRBV10-2	TRBJ2-7	-	CASSESGGRASPYEQYF	TGCGCCAGCAGTGAGTCTGGCGGGAGGGCCTCTCCCTACGAGCAGTACTTC
-	TRBV2	TRBJ1-5	once	CASHRGSDQPQHF	TGTGCCAGCCATCGCGGATCGGATCAGCCCCAGCATTTT
-	TRBV5-1	TRBJ1-2	-	CASSLGANYGYTF	TGCGCCAGCAGCTTGGGAGCTAACTATGGCTACACCTTC
TRBD2	TRBV10-3	TRBJ2-7	-	CAASVAGEFYEQYF	TGTGCCGCTTCCGTAGCGGGAGAGTTTTACGAGCAGTACTTC
-	TRBV27	TRBJ1-3	-	CASSLLGAGGNTIYF	TGTGCCAGCAGTCTCTTAGGAGCGGGGGGAAACACCATATATTTT
-	TRBV5-6	TRBJ2-7	-	CASSFEVAGWDEQYF	TGTGCCAGCAGTTTTGAGGTTGCAGGGTGGGACGAGCAGTACTTC
-	TRBV19	TRBJ2-1	-	CASSIDGDNEQFF	TGTGCCAGTAGTATAGACGGAGACAATGAGCAGTTCTTC
TRBD1	TRBV27	TRBJ1-2	once	CASSLRVGGYYGYTF	TGTGCCAGCAGTTTACGTGTAGGGGGCTACTATGGCTACACCTTC
TRBD1	TRBV9	TRBJ1-1	-	CASSTSTGYDTEAFF	TGTGCCAGCAGCACATCGACAGGGTACGACACTGAAGCTTTCTTT
TRBD2	TRBV4-3	TRBJ2-1	-	CASSQEGTTGEQFF	TGCGCCAGCAGCCAAGAAGGGACTACGGGCGAGCAGTTCTTC
-	TRBV27	TRBJ1-4	-	CASSRKPQGLTYEKLFF	TGTGCCAGCAGTCGGAAACCTCAGGGATTAACCTATGAAAAACTGTTTTTT
TRBD2	TRBV5-4	TRBJ2-3	-	CASSLTDGTSIPYGTDTQYF	TGTGCCAGCAGCCTGACGGACGGGACTAGCATCCCGTACGGCACAGATACGCAGTATTTT
TRBD1	TRBV19	TRBJ1-2	-	CASSKGQDSNYGYTF	TGTGCCAGTAGTAAGGGACAGGACTCTAACTATGGCTACACCTTC
-	TRBV7-8	TRBJ1-2	-	CASSPREGNYGYTF	TGTGCCAGCAGCCCTAGGGAGGGGAACTATGGCTACACCTTC
-	TRBV5-1	TRBJ1-5	-	CASSLGGYSNQPQHF	TGCGCCAGCAGCCTGGGAGGGTATAGCAATCAGCCCCAGCATTTT
-	TRBV5-4	TRBJ1-1	-	CASSHPTGVDTEAFF	TGTGCCAGCAGCCACCCAACAGGCGTTGACACTGAAGCTTTCTTT
TRBD2	TRBV7-2	TRBJ2-3	-	CASSLVGLAGTSTDTQYF	TGTGCCAGCAGCTTAGTAGGACTAGCGGGGACTAGCACAGATACGCAGTATTTT
TRBD1	TRBV12-5	TRBJ1-4	-	CASGWEIRDRAEKLFF	TGTGCTAGTGGGTGGGAAATACGGGACAGGGCTGAAAAACTGTTTTTT
TRBD1	TRBV15	TRBJ1-1	-	CATSSYQGQGDTEAFF	TGTGCCACCAGCAGCTACCAGGGACAGGGGGACACTGAAGCTTTCTTT
-	TRBV30	TRBJ1-2	-	CAWSTVPYGGYTF	TGTGCCTGGAGTACAGTCCCGTACGGTGGCTACACCTTC
-	TRBV4-3	TRBJ1-3	-	CASSQDAGARGNTIYF	TGCGCCAGCAGCCAAGACGCAGGGGCACGGGGAAACACCATATATTTT
TRBD2	TRBV6-4	TRBJ2-2	-	CASSDSRGAGELFF	TGTGCCAGCAGTGACTCGCGGGGGGCCGGGGAGCTGTTTTTT
-	TRBV6-5	TRBJ1-5	-	CASGPHLDQPQHF	TGTGCCAGCGGTCCCCACCTAGATCAGCCCCAGCATTTT
TRBD1	TRBV19	TRBJ2-3	-	CASSHRTGGRRDTQYF	TGTGCCAGTAGTCACAGGACAGGGGGCCGGAGAGATACGCAGTATTTT
-	TRBV5-1	TRBJ1-1	-	CASSLEGAGAAEAFF	TGCGCCAGCAGCTTGGAGGGTGCAGGGGCTGCTGAAGCTTTCTTT
-	TRBV2	TRBJ1-1	-	CASSAQNAEAFF	TGTGCCAGCAGCGCCCAGAACGCTGAAGCTTTCTTT
-	TRBV5-8	TRBJ2-5	-	CASSLSGTIRRETQYF	TGTGCCAGCAGCTTGAGCGGAACGATTCGGCGAGAGACCCAGTACTTC
-	TRBV30	TRBJ1-1	-	CAWNWWRRNTEAFF	TGTGCCTGGAACTGGTGGAGGAGAAACACTGAAGCTTTCTTT
-	TRBV9	TRBJ1-1	-	CASSGQLSMNTEAFF	TGTGCCAGCAGCGGACAGTTGAGCATGAACACTGAAGCTTTCTTT
TRBD2	TRBV30	TRBJ2-3	-	CAWSTAGGSDTQYF	TGTGCCTGGTCAACAGCGGGAGGTTCGGATACGCAGTATTTT
TRBD1	TRBV7-2	TRBJ1-6	-	CASSPRQGERLGSPLHF	TGTGCCAGCAGCCCGAGACAGGGTGAGAGGCTCGGTTCACCCCTCCACTTT
-	TRBV5-4	TRBJ1-2	-	CASSVDISANYGYTF	TGTGCCAGCAGCGTAGACATATCAGCCAACTATGGCTACACCTTC
TRBD1	TRBV7-9	TRBJ1-3	-	CASSLGTGTGGNTIYF	TGTGCCAGCAGCTTAGGGACCGGGACAGGAGGAAACACCATATATTTT
TRBD2	TRBV7-6	TRBJ2-6	-	CASSRLAGGPGANVLTF	TGTGCCAGCAGCCGGCTGGCGGGAGGGCCTGGGGCCAACGTCCTGACTTTC
TRBD1	TRBV27	TRBJ1-1	-	CASGRDRRNTEAFF	TGTGCCAGCGGCCGGGACAGGAGGAACACTGAAGCTTTCTTT
-	TRBV6-5	TRBJ2-7	-	CASSYSQRQSSYEQYF	TGTGCCAGCAGTTACTCACAGAGACAGAGCTCCTACGAGCAGTACTTC